The 17 T cell receptor beta chains given below trace back to one sample, sequenced in a study of blood T cells in healthy people across ages (dated by TCRdb to the mid-2010s). Libraries were constructed by 5' RACE. Sequencing was carried out with an Illumina HiSeq 2500. A second roughly 7 to 11 cycle PCR used a sample-barcoded 5' primer and a J-beta primer mix. TCRdb took the public reads, trimmed them with fastp at Q25, ran MiXCR for clone calling and kept in-frame beta chains. Rows merge per CDR3 protein into single entries with the most common DNA and genes. This sample has fewer than 1,200,000 distinct CDR3 sequences in its table, and around 27% of those were observed once. Approximately 0.79% of the sample goes to the ten largest clones. Another study also made use of these data, one on T cells of mothers and their children.

The sequenced sample was blood. All receptors come from a girl aged 2 to 9 in good health.

The gene calls are TRBV11-2 and TRBJ1-2; tentative D call: TRBD1 (5 bases). V lost 1 base and J 2 bases, leaving 11 bases between the germline ends. CDR3 size: 15 residues. The V gene's germline CDR1 is SGHAT and CDR2 FQNNGV. The CDR3 protein is CASSLGWGGNYGYTF. DNA for the CDR3: TGTGCCAGCAGCTTAGGGTGGGGGGGAAACTATGGCTACACCTTC.

This clonotype was observed at least ten times. This chain joins TRBV5-5 and TRBJ2-1; no reliable D call. Between the trimmed V and J ends, which lost 2 bases and 6 bases, there was a span of 15 bases. CDR1 is SGHKS, CDR2 YYEKEE, per germline (reference sequence). The CDR3 is made up of 15 amino acids. DNA for the CDR3: TGTGCCAGCAGCTTCTTGGCAGGAGCCTTCAATGAGCAGTTCTTC. Protein: CASSFLAGAFNEQFF.

The chain links TRBV20-1 to TRBJ1-2; D is perhaps TRBD1 (5 bases). Looked up from germline, CDR1 is DFQATT and CDR2 is SNEGSKA (reference sequence). The CDR3 is 13 residues long. Trimming stripped 5 bases from V and 6 bases from J, with 16 bases between. The CDR3 loop is CSAWSSGNDGYTF. CDR3 nucleotide sequence: TGCAGTGCTTGGTCTTCAGGGAACGATGGCTACACCTTC.

This clonotype was observed a few times. The chain has TRBV7-2 and TRBJ1-5, with D possibly TRBD1 on 5 matching bases. V was pared by 0 bases and J by 2 bases, with 11 bases between. The CDR3 covers 16 residues. Germline CDR1 SGHTA, CDR2 FQGNSA. CDR3 DNA: TGTGCCAGCAGCTTAGCAGCGGGGCTGGGCAATCAGCCCCAGCATTTT. Protein sequence: CASSLAAGLGNQPQHF.

This clonotype was observed a few times. The chain couples TRBV29-1 to TRBJ2-4; D may match TRBD1 or TRBD2 (6 bases each). V lost 4 bases and J 6 bases, leaving 16 bases between the germline ends. The germline V gene has CDR1 SQVTM and CDR2 ANQGSEA. CDR3 length: 14 amino acids. Here the CDR3 DNA reads TGCAGCGTTGGGGGGGCAGGGAAGGGAAACATTCAGTACTTC. Protein product: CSVGGAGKGNIQYF.

This clonotype was counted only a few times. The CDR3 here is CASSAQDGTQYF. CDR3 bases: TGCGCCAGCAGCGCTCAGGACGGGACCCAGTATTTT. V and J are TRBV4-3 and TRBJ2-3; either TRBD1 or TRBD2 may fit D (5 bases each). V lost 5 bases and J lost 12, with 15 bases in between. The CDR3 totals 12 residues. CDR1 LGHNA and CDR2 YSLEER come from the germline V gene.

This clonotype was found a few times. The V and J genes are TRBV12-3 or TRBV12-4 and TRBJ2-7; D gene unclear. Trimming left V 5 bases short and J 3 bases short, with 20 bases between. The CDR3 covers 16 residues. The CDR3 bases are TGTGCCAGCAGTCCGAACCCCATTCCGACTCTCTACGAGCAGTACTTC. It codes for CASSPNPIPTLYEQYF.

The sample holds a few counts of this clonotype. The V call is TRBV5-1, the J call TRBJ1-4; maybe TRBD1 (6 bases). Trimming shortened V by 4 bases and J by 5 bases, and 12 bases separated the two germline ends. Germline CDR1 is SGHRS and CDR2 is YFSETQ. The CDR3 runs 14 residues. CDR3 bases: TGCGCCAGCAGCATCGACGGACAGAATGAAAAACTGTTTTTT. This gives the protein CASSIDGQNEKLFF.

A note on this clonotype: Compared with germline, one end of the junction differs, possibly owing to a read error. The chain joins TRBV6-6 to TRBJ2-5, with no clear D. The germline gives CDR1 MNHNY, CDR2 SVGAGI (reference sequence). The CDR3 runs 12 residues. In DNA, the CDR3 is TGTGCCAGCAGACGGATGGCGGAGACCCGGTACTTC. Translated: CASRRMAETRYF.

The chain uses TRBV19 and TRBJ1-5; D possibly corresponds to TRBD1 (6 bases). The length of the CDR3 is 14 residues. Germline CDR1 and CDR2: LNHDA and SQIVND (reference sequence). Trimming cost V 6 bases and J 7 bases, with 16 bases left between them. The CDR3 region is CASRLTGGQQPQHF. The DNA for the CDR3 is TGTGCCAGTAGGTTGACTGGGGGACAACAGCCCCAGCATTTT.

The sample holds a few counts of this clonotype. The chain carries TRBV9 and TRBJ2-2; D ambiguous. CDR1 SGDLS and CDR2 YYNGEE come from the germline V gene. The V gene lost 4 bases and the J gene lost 7 bases, with 11 bases spanning the gap. This CDR3 has 13 amino acids. In nucleotides, the CDR3 is TGTGCCAGCAGCCCATCTGGTGGCGGGGAGCTGTTTTTT. Protein product: CASSPSGGGELFF.

The chain uses TRBV29-1 and TRBJ2-3, with 13 bases that match TRBD2. The CDR3 runs 15 residues. Germline V CDR1 and CDR2: SQVTM, ANQGSEA. V shed 6 bases and J 2 bases; nucleotides not matched to a gene: 5. The CDR3 loop reads CSVWTSGSHTDTQYF. CDR3 coding DNA: TGCAGCGTATGGACTAGCGGGAGTCACACAGATACGCAGTATTTT.

V is TRBV20-1 and J is TRBJ2-1; TRBD2 matches 7 bases. This CDR3 has 13 amino acids. The V and J ends lost 4 bases and 10 bases, in that order; junction bases with no gene match: 10. Germline loops: CDR1 DFQATT, CDR2 SNEGSKA (reference sequence). CDR3 loop: CSATSSGQGEQFF. CDR3 DNA: TGCAGTGCTACGAGTAGCGGGCAAGGGGAGCAGTTCTTC.

Only a few counts were recorded for this clonotype. The chain is built from TRBV7-3 and TRBJ2-1, with no clear D. V lost 1 base and J lost 6, with 7 bases in between. The CDR3 is made up of 13 amino acids. Germline V lookup: CDR1 SGHTA, CDR2 FQGTGA. The CDR3 nucleotides read TGTGCCAGCAGCTTAATGTCGGCCAATGAGCAGTTCTTC. Its protein is CASSLMSANEQFF.

The chain has TRBV20-1 and TRBJ2-1; 7 bases match TRBD2. This CDR3 has 16 amino acids. CDR1 is DFQATT, CDR2 SNEGSKA, per germline (reference sequence). With 0 bases clipped from V and 4 bases from J, the junction kept 9 bases outside the gene matches. For the CDR3, the DNA is TGCAGTGCTAGAGATCCGCAGACTAGCATTTACAATGAGCAGTTCTTC. This encodes CSARDPQTSIYNEQFF.

The chain has TRBV29-1 and TRBJ2-3, with TRBD2 as a possible D gene (5 bases). CDR1 and CDR2 (germline): SQVTM, ANQGSEA. The CDR3 is 14 amino acids. V lost 5 bases to trimming and J lost 6 bases, with 18 bases between them. The DNA for the CDR3 is TGCAGCGTTCTGCTAGCCCCTGACATGGATACGCAGTATTTT. Translation: CSVLLAPDMDTQYF.

This clonotype was seen more than once but under ten times. For the CDR3, the DNA is TGTGCCAGCAGTTTAGAATGGGCAGGGACCGGGGAGCTGTTTTTT. Translated, it gives CASSLEWAGTGELFF. The chain employs TRBV12-3 or TRBV12-4 and TRBJ2-2; possible D gene TRBD1, 5 bases. Trimming pared 1 base from V and 5 bases from J, leaving 11 bases between. This CDR3 is built from 15 residues.